This TCR beta chain was sequenced during a study of blood T cells in healthy people across ages. Staff drew ten milliliters of peripheral blood from each donor. Per sample, a minimum of 7 million PBMCs were isolated. This clonotype was counted a few times. Its antigen is still unknown. A J-beta primer mix and a sample-barcoded 5' primer were used in a second PCR of roughly 6 to 12 cycles. TCRdb recomputed calls from the 5' RACE reads with MiXCR, one row per CDR3 protein. There are around 970,000 distinct CDR3 sequences in the sample; just over 50% occur only once, and about 22% lies in the top ten. The study, taken as a whole, reports: Fewer expanded clones and more diversity marked long-lived versus aged donors. CMV status of donors was unknown, possibly confounding expanded clonotype changes.

The clonotype originates from a woman aged 55-70 years in good health. Sequencing input: blood.

The CDR3 coding sequence is TGTGCCAGCAGCTATGGGACGGGATACACAGATACGCAGTATTTT. It translates to CASSYGTGYTDTQYF. The V and J genes are TRBV7-2 and TRBJ2-3; the D call may be TRBD1 or TRBD2 (5 bases each). The germline V and J ends were trimmed by 4 bases and 2 bases, with 13 bases remaining between them. Germline loops: CDR1 SGHTA, CDR2 FQGNSA. CDR3 length: 15 amino acids. The full variable domain, in which reference TRBV7-2 and TRBJ2-3 provide the parts outside the CDR3, is GAGVSQSPSNKVTEKGKDVELRCDPISGHTALYWYRQSLGQGLEFLIYFQGNSAPDKSGLPSDRFSAERTGGSVSTLTIQRTQQEDSAVYLCASSYGTGYTDTQYFGPGTRLTVL.